What follows are 17 T cell receptor beta chains derived from one specimen sequenced in a study of blood T cell repertoires in COVID-19. Data came from immunoSEQ multiplex PCR; TCRdb stores just in-frame clones and leaves some out. The sample includes roughly 200,000 clones, under 80% of them seen just once. Material: peripheral blood. Every receptor here comes from a man over 45 who had recovered from COVID-19.

The rearrangement uses TRBV12-5 and TRBJ2-1; TRBD2 matches 14 bases. The V gene end was trimmed by 7 bases and the J gene end by 3 bases; junction bases not matched to a gene: 8. The CDR3 has 17 residues. CDR1 is LGHNT, CDR2 FRNRAP, per germline. The CDR3 here is CASVKTSGRAGYNEQFF. The CDR3 DNA sequence: TGTGCTAGTGTCAAGACTAGCGGGAGGGCTGGCTACAATGAGCAGTTCTTC.

CDR3 in DNA: TGTGCCAGCAGTTTATTCGGCGGAGACGAGCAGTTCTTC. This codes for CASSLFGGDEQFF. This chain links TRBV27 with TRBJ2-1, with D unresolved. V lost 1 base to trimming and J lost 10 bases, with 11 bases between them. This CDR3 spans 13 amino acids. Germline CDR1 is MNHEY and CDR2 is SMNVEV (reference sequence).

The J gene is TRBJ2-3, the V gene TRBV15, with a possible D match to TRBD1 (5 bases). Germline CDR1 is LNHNV and CDR2 is YYDKDF (reference sequence). The CDR3 totals 14 residues. Trimming left V 3 bases short and J 9 bases short, with 16 bases between. DNA of the CDR3: TGTGCCACCAGCAGCCCCCTTGGCCCAGGGACGCAGTATTTT. This sequence encodes CATSSPLGPGTQYF.

Comment on this clone: Other DNA sequences of this sample code for an identical CDR3. This sequence joins TRBV15 and TRBJ2-5; no clear D gene. The germline V gene has CDR1 LNHNV and CDR2 YYDKDF (reference sequence). V lost 2 bases to trimming and J lost 4 bases, with 5 bases between them. The CDR3 has 12 amino acids. This CDR3 reads CATSRPRETQYF. In nucleotides, the CDR3 is TGTGCCACCAGCAGACCCAGAGAGACCCAGTACTTC.

This clone was seen a single time. V gene TRBV2 combines with J gene TRBJ2-1; 12 nucleotides match TRBD2. The length of the CDR3 is 13 residues. The germline V gene encodes CDR1 SNHLY and CDR2 FYNNEI. Trimming at V came to 7 bases and at J to 10 bases, leaving 5 bases not matched to a gene. The CDR3 region has the DNA TGTGCCAGCAAAGTACTAGCGGGAGGAGAGCAGTTCTTC. It codes for CASKVLAGGEQFF.

The rearrangement uses TRBV6-2 or TRBV6-3 and TRBJ2-3; no clear D gene. There are 14 residues in the CDR3. CDR1 MNHEY and CDR2 SVGEGT come from the germline V gene. V was clipped by 4 bases and J by 1 base, with 9 bases between them. In nucleotides, the CDR3 is TGTGCCAGCAGTTCGGGTCCGGGCACAGATACGCAGTATTTT. Translation gives CASSSGPGTDTQYF.

This sequence joins TRBV7-2 and TRBJ2-3; 8 bases are a match to TRBD2. The CDR3 has 15 residues. CDR1 is SGHTA, CDR2 FQGNSA, per germline. V shed 3 bases and J 1 base; nucleotides not matched to a gene: 3. This chain's CDR3 is CASSFSGIGTDTQYF. DNA for the CDR3: TGTGCCAGCAGCTTTAGCGGGATAGGCACAGATACGCAGTATTTT.

V and J are TRBV28 and TRBJ2-3, with 7 bases aligning to TRBD1. This CDR3 is 12 amino acids long. The V segment lost 4 bases and the J segment 5 bases; nucleotides outside the gene matches: 0. The germline V gene has CDR1 MDHEN and CDR2 SYDVKM. The CDR3 DNA reads as TGTGCCAGCAGTTCAGGGGGAGATACGCAGTATTTT. Residues: CASSSGGDTQYF.

The rearrangement uses TRBV7-2 and TRBJ1-2; D uncertain. The CDR3 covers 15 residues. Trimming removed 5 bases at V and 6 bases at J, with 19 bases between. Germline-derived CDR1 and CDR2 are SGHTA and FQGNSA. The CDR3, as DNA: TGTGCCAGCAGCAAAACGATTGCGGGATCTGATGGCTACACCTTC. Translated, it gives CASSKTIAGSDGYTF.

The J gene is TRBJ2-1, the V gene TRBV6-5, with D possibly TRBD2 on 6 matching bases. This CDR3 has 15 residues. Germline V CDR1 and CDR2: MNHEY, SVGAGI. Trimming removed 1 base from V and 5 bases from J, with 12 bases in between. CDR3 nucleotide sequence: TGTGCCAGCAGTTACTGGCCTAGCGACAACAATGAGCAGTTCTTC. Translating gives CASSYWPSDNNEQFF.

The gene calls are TRBV5-6 and TRBJ2-1; 10 bases agree with TRBD2. The V and J ends lost 0 bases and 6 bases, in that order; junction bases with no gene match: 3. The CDR3 is 15 amino acids. The germline CDR1 and CDR2 sequences are SGHDT and YYEEEE. CDR3 nucleotide sequence: TGTGCCAGCAGCTTGGTCCTAGCGGGAGCCAATGAGCAGTTCTTC. Translating it yields CASSLVLAGANEQFF.

DNA of the CDR3: TGTGCCTCAGGCGGGACTAGTCAGGCTACGCAGTATTTT. This encodes CASGGTSQATQYF. The rearrangement joins TRBV3-1 (or the pseudogene TRBV3-2) to TRBJ2-3, with 8 bases aligning to TRBD2. The V gene end was trimmed by 11 bases and the J gene end by 8 bases; junction bases not matched to a gene: 12. Per germline, CDR1 LGHDT and CDR2 YNNKEL (reference sequence). This CDR3 is 13 amino acids long.

CDR3 amino acids: CAWSLGQDYEQYF. In nucleotides, the CDR3 is TGTGCCTGGAGTTTAGGACAGGACTACGAGCAGTACTTC. This chain uses TRBV30 with TRBJ2-7, with 7 bases aligning to TRBD1. In germline, CDR1 is GTSNPN, CDR2 SVGIG (reference sequence). Trimming took 2 bases from V and 3 from J; bases not matched to a gene: 4. CDR3 length: 13 amino acids.

This rearrangement joins TRBV30 to TRBJ2-3; 12 nucleotides agree with TRBD1. The CDR3 runs to 11 residues. With V trimmed by 3 bases and J by 14 bases, 3 bases remained unmatched. Germline V lookup: CDR1 GTSNPN, CDR2 SVGIG (reference sequence). In DNA, the CDR3 is TGTGCCTGGAGGGGGACAGGGGGCGGGTATTTT. It is translated as CAWRGTGGGYF.

The chain combines TRBV6-2 or TRBV6-3 with TRBJ1-2; D unresolved. Trimming removed 2 bases from V and 3 bases from J, with 7 bases in between. This CDR3 has 13 residues. Germline CDR1 MNHEY, CDR2 SVGEGT. The CDR3 loop is CASSYGHHYGYTF. In DNA, the CDR3 is TGTGCCAGCAGTTACGGGCATCACTATGGCTACACCTTC.

This rearrangement joins TRBV18 to TRBJ2-3; 11 bases line up with TRBD2. The germline gives CDR1 KGHSH, CDR2 LQKENI. The CDR3 spans 18 residues. The V and J ends lost 2 bases and 6 bases, in that order; junction bases with no gene match: 13. CDR3 coding DNA: TGTGCCAGCTCACCAGGAATCATCCTAGCGGGAGGACTTGATACGCAGTATTTT. Translated, it gives CASSPGIILAGGLDTQYF.

The chain has TRBV5-5 and TRBJ2-2, with D hard to call. Germline V CDR1 and CDR2: SGHKS, YYEKEE (reference sequence). V was clipped by 0 bases and J by 2 bases, with 11 bases between them. The CDR3 runs 16 residues. CDR3 nucleotide sequence: TGTGCCAGCAGCTTGGCCGCAGGCGACAACACCGGGGAGCTGTTTTTT. Encoded protein: CASSLAAGDNTGELFF.